A selection of T cell receptor beta chains follows, all from one sample in a study of blood T cell repertoires in COVID-19. Using immunoSEQ multiplex PCR, the repertoire was profiled, and TCRdb retains in-frame clones only, with some absent. The sample shows some 65,000 clones, around 80% of them seen only once. The sequencing sample was made of peripheral blood. All receptors derive from a woman aged 70-85 years with acute or convalescent COVID-19. Each CDR3 is given without its conserved first and last residue.

length: 11
J: TRBJ1-5
V: TRBV5-8
CDR3: ASSADRDQPQH

length: 16
J: TRBJ2-1
V: TRBV5-4
CDR3: ASSFGGGAPTNEKEQF

length: 10
J: TRBJ1-1
V: TRBV3-1/TRBV3-2
CDR3: ASGPKAGEAF

length: 14
J: TRBJ1-1
V: TRBV9
CDR3: ASSVRPGGADTEAF

length: 10
J: TRBJ1-4
V: TRBV7-8
CDR3: ASSYRDEKLF

length: 16
J: TRBJ2-2
V: TRBV4-1
CDR3: ASSQEYMGTGITGELF

length: 17
J: TRBJ1-4
V: TRBV7-9
CDR3: ASSLGAGTDLLANEKLF

length: 12
J: TRBJ2-7
V: TRBV7-2
CDR3: ASSFGTGFYEQY

length: 14
J: TRBJ1-2
V: TRBV9
CDR3: ASSVDYPGQGKGYT

length: 14
J: TRBJ2-1
V: TRBV9
CDR3: ASSDTPGQYYNEQF

length: 12
J: TRBJ2-1
V: TRBV2
CDR3: ASSRTAGANEQF

length: 10
J: TRBJ1-6
V: TRBV20-1
CDR3: SASPGGSPLH

length: 12
J: TRBJ1-4
V: TRBV11-3
CDR3: ASSLGTGVEKLF

length: 12
J: TRBJ1-1
V: TRBV19
CDR3: ASNPRGKDTEAF

length: 13
J: TRBJ2-7
V: TRBV24-1
CDR3: ATSDPGQAVYEQY

length: 13
J: TRBJ2-5
V: TRBV27
CDR3: ASSSGVRGIQTQY

length: 14
J: TRBJ2-4
V: TRBV9
CDR3: ASSGISGGAKNIQY

length: 14
J: TRBJ1-1
V: TRBV6-6
CDR3: ASSYRALDRSGEAF

length: 13
J: TRBJ2-1
V: TRBV5-4
CDR3: ASSTYSGSYNEQF

length: 13
J: TRBJ2-5
V: TRBV6-6
CDR3: ASSPFAGVKETQY

length: 14
J: TRBJ1-4
V: TRBV27
CDR3: ASSTSVLATNEKLF

length: 12
J: TRBJ1-1
V: TRBV25-1
CDR3: ASSLRTGGTEAF

length: 14
J: TRBJ2-3
V: TRBV11-3
CDR3: ASSSGAAGSTDTQY

length: 14
J: TRBJ2-1
V: TRBV7-2
CDR3: ASSLHHSGGVNEQF

length: 14
J: TRBJ2-3
V: TRBV6-2/TRBV6-3
CDR3: ASSALAGGSTDTQY

length: 13
J: TRBJ2-5
V: TRBV28
CDR3: ASSTRRLVRETQY

length: 15
J: TRBJ2-2
V: TRBV4-3
CDR3: ASSRTLAGSNTGELF

length: 13
J: TRBJ1-5
V: TRBV19
CDR3: ASSRESQGGQPQH

length: 13
J: TRBJ2-7
V: TRBV7-6
CDR3: ASSRSSGGVSEQY

length: 10
J: TRBJ1-2
V: TRBV6-2/TRBV6-3
CDR3: ASSTQGEGYT

length: 13
J: TRBJ2-5
V: TRBV6-1
CDR3: ASSEGGGVQETQY

length: 11
J: TRBJ2-5
V: TRBV19
CDR3: ASSLSGGQTQY

length: 10
J: TRBJ1-1
V: TRBV6-5
CDR3: AIQTGYTEAF

length: 11
J: TRBJ1-5
V: TRBV12-3/TRBV12-4
CDR3: ASSSGGPGPQH

length: 10
J: TRBJ1-2
V: TRBV28
CDR3: ASSLSGDGYT

length: 16
J: TRBJ2-5
V: TRBV5-6
CDR3: ASAQGRLAGGSGRSQY

length: 13
J: TRBJ2-1
V: TRBV6-5
CDR3: ASGISGGAKYEQF

length: 16
J: TRBJ2-4
V: TRBV5-4
CDR3: ASTRTGTGDLAKNIQY

length: 14
J: TRBJ2-3
V: TRBV19
CDR3: ASSRVAGALTDTQY

length: 12
J: TRBJ1-6
V: TRBV5-3
CDR3: ASSEGQGDSPLH

length: 13
J: TRBJ1-4
V: TRBV19
CDR3: ASSIGGVEAEKLF

length: 13
J: TRBJ2-7
V: TRBV27
CDR3: ASSPRGQILYEQY

length: 9
J: TRBJ2-5
V: TRBV7-8
CDR3: ASSPPGTQY

length: 12
J: TRBJ2-5
V: TRBV7-9
CDR3: ASSLQGSKETQY

length: 15
J: TRBJ1-6
V: TRBV9
CDR3: ASSVEGRTADNSPLH

length: 11
J: TRBJ1-2
V: TRBV5-4
CDR3: ASGAGSYYGYT

length: 13
J: TRBJ1-5
V: TRBV19
CDR3: ASRRSGTVNQPQH